These 10 T cell receptor beta chains were all obtained from the same sample, sequenced in a study of blood T cell repertoires in COVID-19. Only in-frame clones appear in the TCRdb table, and some are missing; sequencing was by immunoSEQ multiplex PCR. The table lists a few hundred thousand clones, more than 85% of them singletons. Sequenced input: peripheral blood. These receptors all come from a woman in her 70s with active or convalescent COVID-19.

The V gene is TRBV19, the J gene TRBJ1-2; 7 bases agree with TRBD1. Per germline, CDR1 LNHDA and CDR2 SQIVND (reference sequence). The V and J ends lost 5 bases and 4 bases, in that order; junction bases with no gene match: 7. This CDR3 comprises 14 residues. This CDR3 is CASSPRDRTYGYTF. The CDR3 nucleotides are TGTGCCAGTAGTCCACGGGACAGAACCTATGGCTACACCTTC.

This clone was seen only a few times. The chain couples TRBV11-2 to TRBJ1-3; the D gene is possibly TRBD1 (5 bases). The V gene's germline CDR1 is SGHAT and CDR2 FQNNGV. V gave up 5 bases and J gave up 1 base, with 9 bases separating them. The CDR3 extends over 14 amino acids. The CDR3 DNA sequence: TGTGCCAGCAGCGGGGGGACTTCTGGAAACACCATATATTTT. This gives the protein CASSGGTSGNTIYF.

This clone has only a few counts. This chain links TRBV14 with TRBJ1-1; D perhaps matches TRBD1 (5 bases). The CDR3 extends over 13 amino acids. CDR1 and CDR2 (germline): SGHDN, FVKESK. Trimming took off 0 bases at V and 8 bases at J, with 10 bases between the two ends. CDR3 DNA sequence: TGTGCCAGCAGCCAAGATATGGGGCTCGAAGCTTTCTTT. Amino acids: CASSQDMGLEAFF. The entire variable domain, with the rest obtained from reference TRBV14 and TRBJ1-1, is as follows: EAGVTQFPSHSVIEKGQTVTLRCDPISGHDNLYWYRRVMGKEIKFLLHFVKESKQDESGMPNNRFLAERTGGTYSTLKVQPAELEDSGVYFCASSQDMGLEAFFGQGTRLTVV.

The chain joins TRBV27 to TRBJ1-1, with a weak D call TRBD1 (6 bases). Trimming removed 2 bases from V and 2 bases from J, with 18 bases in between. Looked up from germline, CDR1 is MNHEY and CDR2 is SMNVEV (reference sequence). The CDR3 has 17 amino acids. Written as DNA, the CDR3 is TGTGCCAGCAGTTTAAAGACGGGGGGCAGGACTAACACTGAAGCTTTCTTT. The encoded protein is CASSLKTGGRTNTEAFF.

In this sample, this clone turned up a few times. This chain uses TRBV6-5 with TRBJ2-7, with TRBD1 identical over 9 bases. The CDR3 contains 13 residues. The germline V gene encodes CDR1 MNHEY and CDR2 SVGAGI. Germline trimming cut 8 bases from V and 5 bases from J; bases unmatched to any gene: 7. DNA for the CDR3: TGTGCCAGCCGGGACAGGGTCGTGAACGAGCAGTACTTC. The encoded protein is CASRDRVVNEQYF.

This chain links TRBV7-9 with TRBJ1-4; weak D call: TRBD1 (6 bases). The CDR3 has 16 residues. Trimming stripped 2 bases from V and 2 bases from J, with 12 bases between. Per the germline V gene, CDR1 is SEHNR and CDR2 is FQNEAQ (reference sequence). DNA of the CDR3: TGTGCCAGCAGCTTAATGGGACAAATGACTAATGAAAAACTGTTTTTT. Amino acids: CASSLMGQMTNEKLFF.

The V and J genes are TRBV29-1 and TRBJ1-1; TRBD1 agrees at 9 bases. CDR3 length equals 13 residues. Germline loops: CDR1 SQVTM, CDR2 ANQGSEA. The V segment lost 7 bases and the J segment 6 bases; nucleotides outside the gene matches: 9. CDR3: CSAFRDRVSEAFF. The DNA for the CDR3 is TGCAGCGCTTTCCGGGACAGGGTGTCTGAAGCTTTCTTT.

The rearrangement links TRBV12-5 to TRBJ2-1; 10 nucleotides match TRBD1. CDR1 is LGHNT and CDR2 is FRNRAP in the germline V gene. The V gene end was trimmed by 5 bases and the J gene end by 6 bases; junction bases not matched to a gene: 13. This CDR3 spans 17 amino acids. The CDR3 DNA reads TGTGCTAGTGGTCGTTTGCCCGGGACAGGGGTACTCAATGAGCAGTTCTTC. It yields the protein CASGRLPGTGVLNEQFF.

V and J are TRBV21-1 and TRBJ2-5; the D call TRBD1 from the table was never checked on the DNA. TRBV21-1 corresponds to a pseudogene. CDR3 length equals 16 residues. The CDR3 DNA reads TGTGCCAGCAGCGAACGCCCAGGGGGCCCCCGGGAGACCCAGTACTTC. It translates to CASSERPGGPRETQYF.

As regards this clone: Other DNA sequences in the sample encode the same CDR3. The chain uses TRBV18 and TRBJ1-1; weak D call: TRBD1 (5 bases). Trimming took 3 bases from V and 1 from J, leaving 6 bases between them. CDR3 length: 13 amino acids. Germline V gives CDR1 KGHSH, CDR2 LQKENI. The CDR3 nucleotides read TGTGCCAGCTCACCTCAGGGGAACACTGAAGCTTTCTTT. This encodes CASSPQGNTEAFF.